A selection of T cell receptor beta chains follows, all from one sample in a study of cytomegalovirus exposure and HLA in healthy donors. Only in-frame clones appear in the TCRdb table, and some are missing; sequencing was by immunoSEQ multiplex PCR. Of fewer than 90,000 clones in the sample, about 71% were seen once. Material: PBMCs. Receptors originate from a woman in her forties or fifties in good health and CMV-seropositive. Each CDR3 is given with its conserved first and last residue. A D gene is named only where the DNA matches it firmly. Clone size, where shown, is once, few, many, or a class for clones that have expanded.

TGTGCCAGCAGCTTAGCGCGAGGGGGGAACACTGAAGCTTTCTTT,CASSLARGGNTEAFF,-,TRBJ1-1,-,TRBV7-6
TGTGCCAGCAGTGATCCTTGGTTAGACAGTACCCCCCTTAAGGACTATGGCTACACCTTC,CASSDPWLDSTPLKDYGYTF,-,TRBJ1-2,-,TRBV6-1
TGTGCCAGCAGACCAAGGACAGGGACTAACTATGGCTACACCTTC,CASRPRTGTNYGYTF,TRBD1,TRBJ1-2,-,TRBV6-4
TGTGCCAGCGGAGGGATCCCAGGGAATCCTGGCTACACCTTC,CASGGIPGNPGYTF,-,TRBJ1-2,once,TRBV9
TGTGCCAGCAGTTACTCTAGGCGGAGCAATCAGCCCCAGCATTTT,CASSYSRRSNQPQHF,-,TRBJ1-5,few,TRBV6-5
TGTGCCAGCAGCGAAACCGGGACAGGGGGTTACAATGAGCAGTTCTTC,CASSETGTGGYNEQFF,TRBD1,TRBJ2-1,-,TRBV6-1
TGTGCCAGCAGCCAAGATTGGACCTTGGCGGGTGAAGCTTTCTTT,CASSQDWTLAGEAFF,-,TRBJ1-1,-,TRBV14
TGTGCCAGCAGTTACAGCTACAGGGCTTACGAGCAGTACTTC,CASSYSYRAYEQYF,-,TRBJ2-7,-,TRBV6-5
TGCAGCGTTTTAGAGGCGTCTGGAAACACCATATATTTT,CSVLEASGNTIYF,-,TRBJ1-3,-,TRBV29-1
TGTGCCAGTAGTATAGATAGGCAGGGGAAGTACAATGAGCAGTTCTTC,CASSIDRQGKYNEQFF,-,TRBJ2-1,few,TRBV19
TGTGCCAGCACCCCACGGGGGGGGGCTGCCGGGGAGCTGTTTTTT,CASTPRGGAAGELFF,TRBD2,TRBJ2-2,-,TRBV9
TGTGCCAGCAGCTCAACTGGAAACACCATATATTTT,CASSSTGNTIYF,-,TRBJ1-3,-,TRBV7-6
TGCGCCAGCAGTGGGACAGGGGAAACCGGGGAGCTGTTTTTT,CASSGTGETGELFF,TRBD1,TRBJ2-2,-,TRBV10-1
TGTGCCAGCAGCAAAGGGGACAGTTCAAATGAAAAACTGTTTTTT,CASSKGDSSNEKLFF,TRBD1,TRBJ1-4,-,TRBV7-2
TGTGCCTGGAGTCCGGGACTAGCGGAGACAGATACGCAGTATTTT,CAWSPGLAETDTQYF,TRBD2,TRBJ2-3,-,TRBV30
TGTGCCACCAGTGAGGGTCGGGCTGTCCGCGAGCAGTACTTC,CATSEGRAVREQYF,-,TRBJ2-7,-,TRBV15
TGTGCCAGCAGTTACTTTATCTCCTACGAGCAGTACTTC,CASSYFISYEQYF,-,TRBJ2-7,few,TRBV6-6
TGTGCCAGCAGTCAAGGGGGCCTTCGCGAGCAGTACTTC,CASSQGGLREQYF,TRBD1,TRBJ2-7,-,TRBV7-2
TGTGCCAGCTCACCCGCTCCTCAGGGGCGGGCTTTCTTT,CASSPAPQGRAFF,-,TRBJ1-1,-,TRBV18
TGTGCCAGCAGTCCGGGACTAGCGGGGAACACAGATACGCAGTATTTT,CASSPGLAGNTDTQYF,TRBD2,TRBJ2-3,-,TRBV28
TGTGCCAGCAGCCCAACGATCGACAGGGTCAAAAACATTCAGTACTTC,CASSPTIDRVKNIQYF,TRBD1,TRBJ2-4,-,TRBV7-2
TGTGCCAGCAGCTTAGGACAGGCCGAGAATTCACCCCTCCACTTT,CASSLGQAENSPLHF,-,TRBJ1-6,-,TRBV11-2